This T cell receptor beta chain was obtained from a study of tumor and adjacent non-tumor tissue in lung cancer. Notes on the study in general: Top 100 clones took a larger repertoire share in normal lung. Patients with more diverse tumor TCRs had worse survival.

The germline gives CDR1 SGHRS, CDR2 YFSETQ. The CDR3 sequence is 16 residues long. TCRbeta libraries were built with three rounds of nested PCR, modified from ARM-PCR. Via MiXCR, TCRdb re-called the multiplex PCR reads, giving one row per CDR3 protein. Of about 90,000 distinct CDR3 sequences detected, around 76% appear once; the ten largest clones hold just over 20%. In regard to this clonotype: What it binds is not known. This may arise from a read error, as a much more abundant clone is one base away.

No cell sorting was done before RNA was extracted from the tissue. Distant lung tissue was collected more than 3 cm away from the tumor edge. Sequenced material: distant non-tumor lung tissue. The chain is built from TRBV5-1 and TRBJ2-3; D is possibly TRBD2 (7 bases). The source is a woman aged 45-60 years with non-small cell lung cancer. Here the CDR3 DNA reads TGCGCCTGCAGCCTCAGAGGGGGGAGGGCCACAGATACGCAGTATTTT. Translating gives CACSLRGGRATDTQYF.